Sequencing of this T cell receptor (beta chain) was carried out in a study of tumor and adjacent non-tumor tissue in lung cancer. General study points: Normal lung showed higher cumulative top 100 clone frequency than tumor.

Three rounds of nested PCR, following a modified ARM-PCR protocol, produced the TCRbeta library. TCRdb ran MiXCR on the multiplex PCR reads and lists one entry per CDR3 protein. The table includes approximately 100,000 distinct CDR3 sequences, under 65% detected once. CDR1 is SGHAT, CDR2 FQDESV, per germline (reference sequence). CDR3 length: 15 amino acids. This sample's RNA came from whole unsorted tissue. More than 3 cm separated this lung sample from the edge of the tumor. As concerns this clonotype: Its specificity is unknown.

The sequenced material came from distant non-tumor lung tissue. This sequence originates from a man aged 55 to 69 with non-small cell lung cancer. The chain carries TRBV11-1 and TRBJ2-7, with D tentatively TRBD1 (6 bases). CDR3 coding DNA: TGTGTCGGCAGCTTTCCGGGACATGGTCTATACGAGCAGTACTTC. It codes for CVGSFPGHGLYEQYF.